This TCR beta chain comes out of a study of cytomegalovirus exposure and HLA in healthy donors. The CDR3 extends over 17 amino acids. V was pared by 1 base and J by 0 bases, with 5 bases of the junction left unmatched. Germline V gene lookup returns CDR1 LNHDA and CDR2 SQIVND (reference sequence). Repertoires were generated with immunoSEQ multiplex PCR, while TCRdb's copy carries only in-frame clones and drops some. The data hold some 120,000 clones, with approximately 89% observed a single time. Sequenced input: PBMCs. This clonotype was obtained from a man younger than 40 in good health and CMV-seronegative. The chain carries TRBV19 and TRBJ2-1; 8 bases are a match to TRBD1. The CDR3 reads CASSIVPGTGSYNEQFF. CDR3 sequence (DNA): TGTGCCAGTAGTATAGTGCCAGGGACAGGCTCCTACAATGAGCAGTTCTTC.